This T cell receptor beta chain is drawn from a study of T cells in localized non-small cell lung cancer. Study-wide results and caveats: A denser population of T cells in blood accompanied longer overall survival. Uninvolved adjacent lung had the highest recorded T cell clonality, with tumor below it.

CDR3 length equals 15 residues. CDR1 and CDR2 (germline): SGHDT, YYEEEE. The trim removed 2 bases at V and 9 bases at J, leaving 7 bases unmatched. In this sample, this clone turned up once. Its specificity is not known. Method: immunoSEQ multiplex PCR; TCRdb's copy keeps in-frame clones and lacks some. The sample has around 25,000 clones, roughly 90% seen once. The sequence derives from a woman aged 40 to 75 with stage I lung adenocarcinoma. Sequenced material: peripheral blood, taken before any cancer treatment. The chain joins TRBV5-6 to TRBJ1-6, with 8 bases aligning to TRBD1. CDR3 loop: CASSLGQGIGSPLHF. The DNA of the CDR3 is TGTGCCAGCAGCTTAGGACAGGGAATCGGTTCACCCCTCCACTTT.